A single sample is the source of the 20 T cell receptor beta chains below, sequenced in a study of spatial heterogeneity in lung cancer. Time point noted: sample taken at primary tumor resection. The study sequenced unsorted whole RNA from tumor, nontumor lung or frozen PBMC. In TCRdb, the 5' RACE reads were re-called with MiXCR into one record per CDR3 protein. The sample comprises some 64,000 distinct CDR3 sequences, 7.5% to 9% of which are singletons, and around 15% rests with the top ten. The material sequenced was PBMCs, taken at surgery. The receptors shown here come from a female donor with early-stage non-small cell lung cancer.

V is TRBV6-1 and J is TRBJ1-1, with D hard to call. V was pared by 2 bases and J by 4 bases, with 20 bases between. The CDR3 covers 17 residues. The V gene's germline CDR1 is MNHNS and CDR2 SASEGT. In nucleotides, the CDR3 is TGTGCCAGCAGTGAAAGTCCGGGCGGGTTTGATGCCACTGAAGCTTTCTTT. Encoded protein: CASSESPGGFDATEAFF.

This clonotype has a handful of counts. J is TRBJ2-3 and V is TRBV5-1; D ambiguous. There are 13 residues in the CDR3. The germline V gene encodes CDR1 SGHRS and CDR2 YFSETQ. Trimming stripped 1 base from V and 2 bases from J, with 5 bases between. The CDR3 loop reads CASSLIITDTQYF. CDR3 in DNA: TGCGCCAGCAGCTTGATAATCACAGATACGCAGTATTTT. The full variable domain, rest sourced from reference TRBV5-1 and TRBJ2-3, is KAGVTQTPRYLIKTRGQQVTLSCSPISGHRSVSWYQQTPGQGLQFLFEYFSETQRNKGNFPGRFSGRQFSNSRSEMNVSTLELGDSALYLCASSLIITDTQYFGPGTRLTVL.

This sequence joins TRBV7-2 and TRBJ1-6, with 12 bases matching TRBD1. The V segment lost 0 bases and the J segment 11 bases; nucleotides outside the gene matches: 11. This CDR3 has 18 residues. Germline V CDR1 and CDR2: SGHTA, FQGNSA. The CDR3 loop is CASSLARGTGGRGAPLHF. CDR3 DNA: TGTGCCAGCAGCTTAGCGCGCGGGACAGGGGGCCGGGGGGCACCCCTCCACTTT.

The chain joins TRBV12-3 or TRBV12-4 to TRBJ2-7; maybe TRBD1 (6 bases). The CDR3 covers 16 residues. Trimming took off 4 bases at V and 5 bases at J, with 21 bases between the two ends. The DNA for the CDR3 is TGTGCCAGCAGTTCCCTGATGGGGACATCAGTCAACGAGCAGTACTTC. Amino acid sequence: CASSSLMGTSVNEQYF.

The CDR3 protein is CASSLEGIGELFF. CDR3 DNA sequence: TGTGCCAGCAGTTTAGAGGGAATCGGGGAGCTGTTTTTT. The V gene is TRBV28, the J gene TRBJ2-2, with D possibly matching TRBD2 (5 bases). There are 13 residues in the CDR3. The V gene's germline CDR1 is MDHEN and CDR2 SYDVKM. Trimming took off 2 bases at V and 7 bases at J, with 8 bases between the two ends.

In this sample, this clonotype turned up many times. V gene TRBV10-1 combines with J gene TRBJ1-1, with D possibly being TRBD1 (6 bases). The CDR3 is made up of 16 amino acids. Germline V CDR1 and CDR2: WNHNN, SYGVQD (reference sequence). The V gene lost 8 bases and the J gene lost 1 base, with 20 bases spanning the gap. CDR3 bases: TGCGCCAGCTGCGCGTCCCAACAGGGATCGAACACTGAAGCTTTCTTT. Protein sequence: CASCASQQGSNTEAFF.

V usage is TRBV28 and J usage is TRBJ1-4; D is uncertain. This CDR3 is 12 amino acids long. V was pared by 3 bases and J by 8 bases, with 7 bases between. CDR1 and CDR2 (germline): MDHEN, SYDVKM. The DNA for the CDR3 is TGTGCCAGCAGTTTGAGCAGAGAAAAACTGTTTTTT. Its protein is CASSLSREKLFF.

A remark on this clonotype: A read error is possible here, since a much larger clone lies one base away. The rearrangement links TRBV9 to TRBJ2-3; 9 nucleotides agree with TRBD2. The germline V gene has CDR1 SGDLS and CDR2 YYNGEE. After removal of 2 bases from V and 2 bases from J, the junction contained 6 bases not matched to a gene. There are 16 residues in the CDR3. The CDR3 loop is CASSVPSGEPTDTQYF. The CDR3 DNA sequence: TGTGCCAGCAGCGTCCCTAGCGGGGAGCCCACAGATACGCAGTATTTT.

This clonotype has ten or more counts. The genes are TRBV7-2 and TRBJ2-2; 8 nucleotides agree with TRBD2. This CDR3 is built from 16 residues. Germline values: CDR1 SGHTA, CDR2 FQGNSA. V lost 1 base, J lost 6 bases, and 7 bases stayed unmatched. CDR3 sequence reads: CASSLGFSGISGELFF. In nucleotides, the CDR3 is TGTGCCAGCAGCTTAGGGTTTAGCGGGATTTCCGGGGAGCTGTTTTTT.

This clonotype has only a few counts. The gene calls are TRBV20-1 and TRBJ2-7, with D tentatively TRBD2 (6 bases). Trimming took off 6 bases at V and 1 base at J, with 7 bases between the two ends. CDR3 length equals 11 residues. CDR1 and CDR2 from the germline V gene are DFQATT and SNEGSKA (reference sequence). The DNA of the CDR3 is TGCAGTGCCGGGAGATCCTACGAGCAGTACTTC. This codes for CSAGRSYEQYF.

There are a few counts of this clonotype. The rearrangement links TRBV2 to TRBJ2-1; TRBD2 matches 9 bases. Germline CDR1 and CDR2: SNHLY and FYNNEI. The CDR3 is 14 amino acids. The V segment lost 7 bases and the J segment 7 bases; nucleotides outside the gene matches: 8. The CDR3 protein is CASIVLLAGNEQFF. CDR3 nucleotides: TGTGCCAGCATCGTCCTGCTAGCGGGGAATGAGCAGTTCTTC.

The chain employs TRBV12-3 or TRBV12-4 and TRBJ2-2, with TRBD2 identical over 10 bases. The CDR3 covers 15 residues. V shed 2 bases, J shed 6 bases, and the junction held 3 bases outside the gene matches. The CDR3 here is CASSLLAGVSGELFF. CDR3 bases: TGTGCCAGCAGTTTACTAGCGGGAGTTTCCGGGGAGCTGTTTTTT.

The chain has TRBV5-6 and TRBJ2-2, with TRBD2 as a possible D gene (6 bases). CDR1 and CDR2 (germline): SGHDT, YYEEEE. The CDR3 runs 15 residues. Between the trimmed V and J ends, which lost 0 bases and 1 base, there was a span of 7 bases. The CDR3 here is CASSLVRGNTGELFF. The CDR3 coding sequence is TGTGCCAGCAGCTTGGTGCGGGGGAACACCGGGGAGCTGTTTTTT.

Only a few counts were recorded for this clonotype. The genes are TRBV20-1 and TRBJ2-7; no clear D. Trimming removed 3 bases from V and 6 bases from J, with 12 bases in between. This CDR3 has 12 amino acids. Germline lookup yields CDR1 DFQATT and CDR2 SNEGSKA (reference sequence). This CDR3 is CSASPPLGEQYV. CDR3 bases: TGCAGTGCTAGCCCACCTTTGGGCGAGCAGTACGTC.

This clonotype was detected a few times. The V call is TRBV10-3, the J call TRBJ2-3; 9 bases are shared with TRBD1. V shed 3 bases and J 5 bases; nucleotides not matched to a gene: 3. The CDR3 loop spans 14 amino acids. Per germline, CDR1 ENHRY and CDR2 SYGVKD. CDR3 sequence: CAISDGQGRDTQYF. CDR3 DNA sequence: TGTGCCATCAGTGATGGACAGGGGAGAGATACGCAGTATTTT.

This clonotype was counted a few times. The rearrangement joins TRBV6-1 to TRBJ2-1; 8 bases line up with TRBD1. This CDR3 is 15 amino acids long. Per the germline V gene, CDR1 is MNHNS and CDR2 is SASEGT. V lost 4 bases to trimming and J lost 8 bases; unmatched junction nucleotides: 10. CDR3 sequence reads: CASSGGTGRRDEQFF. The DNA for the CDR3 is TGTGCCAGCAGTGGCGGGACAGGCCGGCGGGATGAGCAGTTCTTC.

The rearrangement uses TRBV28 and TRBJ2-5, with no clear D. There are 13 residues in the CDR3. Trimming stripped 2 bases from V and 2 bases from J, with 6 bases between. Looked up from germline, CDR1 is MDHEN and CDR2 is SYDVKM. CDR3 sequence (DNA): TGTGCCAGCAGTTTAGGAAGACAAGAGACCCAGTACTTC. Translated, it gives CASSLGRQETQYF. The full variable domain, its missing parts supplied by reference TRBV28 and TRBJ2-5, is DVKVTQSSRYLVKRTGEKVFLECVQDMDHENMFWYRQDPGLGLRLIYFSYDVKMKEKGDIPEGYSVSREKKERFSLILESASTNQTSMYLCASSLGRQETQYFGPGTRLLVL.

In this sample, this clonotype turned up many times. J is TRBJ1-2 and V is TRBV5-1; TRBD1 agrees at 9 bases. This CDR3 region has 13 residues. Germline V gives CDR1 SGHRS, CDR2 YFSETQ. With 3 bases clipped from V and 6 bases from J, the junction kept 3 bases outside the gene matches. CDR3 DNA: TGCGCCAGCAGCTCCGGACAGGGGAATGGCTACACCTTC. Its translation is CASSSGQGNGYTF.

This clonotype was counted many times. The chain has TRBV7-3 and TRBJ1-3, with a weak D call TRBD1 (5 bases). The CDR3 contains 15 residues. Germline V gives CDR1 SGHTA, CDR2 FQGTGA. V lost 3 bases and J lost 3, with 12 bases in between. This CDR3 is CASSLDGHNGNTIYF. Written as DNA, the CDR3 is TGTGCCAGCAGCTTGGACGGACACAATGGAAACACCATATATTTT. Based on the CDR3 plus reference TRBV7-3 and TRBJ1-3, the full variable domain is GAGVSQTPSNKVTEKGKYVELRCDPISGHTALYWYRQSLGQGPEFLIYFQGTGAADDSGLPNDRFFAVRPEGSVSTLKIQRTERGDSAVYLCASSLDGHNGNTIYFGEGSWLTVV.

This clonotype was detected many times. V usage is TRBV2 and J usage is TRBJ2-1, with D uncertain. Trimming removed 2 bases from V and 3 bases from J, with 8 bases in between. Germline V gives CDR1 SNHLY, CDR2 FYNNEI. This CDR3 is built from 14 residues. The CDR3 loop reads CASSERLDYNEQFF. The DNA of the CDR3 is TGTGCCAGCAGTGAAAGGCTAGACTACAATGAGCAGTTCTTC.